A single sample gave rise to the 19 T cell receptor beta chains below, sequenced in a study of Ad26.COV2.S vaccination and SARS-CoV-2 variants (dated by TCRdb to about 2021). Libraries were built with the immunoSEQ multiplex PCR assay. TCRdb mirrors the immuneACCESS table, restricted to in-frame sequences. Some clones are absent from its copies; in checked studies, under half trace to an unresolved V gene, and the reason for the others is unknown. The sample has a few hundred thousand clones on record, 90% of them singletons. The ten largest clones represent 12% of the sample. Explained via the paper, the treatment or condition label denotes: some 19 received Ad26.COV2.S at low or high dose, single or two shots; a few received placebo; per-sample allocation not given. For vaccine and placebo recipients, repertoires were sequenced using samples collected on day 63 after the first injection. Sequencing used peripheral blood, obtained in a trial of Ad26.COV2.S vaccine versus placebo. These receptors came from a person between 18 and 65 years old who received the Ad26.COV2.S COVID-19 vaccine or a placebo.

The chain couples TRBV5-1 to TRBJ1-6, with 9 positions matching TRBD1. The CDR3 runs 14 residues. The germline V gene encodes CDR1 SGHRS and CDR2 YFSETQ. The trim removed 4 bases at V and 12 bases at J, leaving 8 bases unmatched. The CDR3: CASSTGQGTEPLHF. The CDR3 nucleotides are TGCGCCAGCAGCACCGGACAGGGGACGGAACCCCTCCACTTT.

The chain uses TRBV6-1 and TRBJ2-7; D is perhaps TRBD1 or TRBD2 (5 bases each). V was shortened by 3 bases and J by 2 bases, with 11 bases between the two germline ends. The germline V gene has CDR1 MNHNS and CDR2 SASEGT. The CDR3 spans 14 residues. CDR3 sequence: CASSEGPATYEQYF. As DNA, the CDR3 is TGTGCCAGCAGTGAGGGACCGGCAACCTACGAGCAGTACTTC.

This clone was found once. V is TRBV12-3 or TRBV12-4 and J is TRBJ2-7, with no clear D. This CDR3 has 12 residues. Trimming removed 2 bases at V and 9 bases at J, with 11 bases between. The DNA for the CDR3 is TGTGCCAGCAGTTTAAAGGGCCTAGTGCAGTACTTC. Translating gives CASSLKGLVQYF.

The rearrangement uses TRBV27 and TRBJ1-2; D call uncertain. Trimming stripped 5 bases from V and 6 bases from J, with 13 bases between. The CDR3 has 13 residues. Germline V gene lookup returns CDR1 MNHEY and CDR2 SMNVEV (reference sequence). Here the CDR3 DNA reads TGTGCCAGCAGTCCCACGGGTAATGATGGCTACACCTTC. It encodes CASSPTGNDGYTF.

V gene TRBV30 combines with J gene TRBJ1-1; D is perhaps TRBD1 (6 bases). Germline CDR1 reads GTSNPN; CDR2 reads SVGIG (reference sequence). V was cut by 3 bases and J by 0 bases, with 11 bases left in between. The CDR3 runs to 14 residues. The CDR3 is CAWRQGLVNTEAFF. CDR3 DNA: TGTGCCTGGAGACAGGGTCTGGTGAACACTGAAGCTTTCTTT.

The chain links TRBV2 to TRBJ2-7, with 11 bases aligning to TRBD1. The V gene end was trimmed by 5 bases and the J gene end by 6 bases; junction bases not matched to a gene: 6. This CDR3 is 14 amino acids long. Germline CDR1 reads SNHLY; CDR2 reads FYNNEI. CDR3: CASSPRTGGGEQYF. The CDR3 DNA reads TGTGCCAGCAGTCCCCGGACAGGGGGCGGCGAGCAGTACTTC.

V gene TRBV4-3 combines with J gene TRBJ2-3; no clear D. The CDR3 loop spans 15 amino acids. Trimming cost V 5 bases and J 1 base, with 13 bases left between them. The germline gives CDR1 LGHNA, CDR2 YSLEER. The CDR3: CASSIGGIGTDTQYF. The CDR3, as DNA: TGCGCCAGCAGCATCGGTGGCATCGGCACAGATACGCAGTATTTT.

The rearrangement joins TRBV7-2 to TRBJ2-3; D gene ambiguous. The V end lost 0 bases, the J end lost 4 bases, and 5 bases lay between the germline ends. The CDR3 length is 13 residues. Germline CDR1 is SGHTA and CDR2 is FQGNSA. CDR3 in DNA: TGTGCCAGCAGCTTAGCGCTGCCAGATACGCAGTATTTT. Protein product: CASSLALPDTQYF.

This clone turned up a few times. In nucleotides, the CDR3 is TGTGCCAGCAGCTTAGCCCCCGACAGGGTGGTTTCTGGAAACACCATATATTTT. It encodes CASSLAPDRVVSGNTIYF. The gene calls are TRBV13 and TRBJ1-3; TRBD1 aligns across 7 bases. J lost 1 base, V lost 1 base, and 10 bases had no gene match. The length of the CDR3 is 18 residues. The V gene's germline CDR1 is PRHDT and CDR2 FYEKMQ (reference sequence). The whole variable domain, filled in from reference TRBV13 and TRBJ1-3, reads AAGVIQSPRHLIKEKRETATLKCYPIPRHDTVYWYQQGPGQDPQFLISFYEKMQSDKGSIPDRFSAQQFSDYHSELNMSSLELGDSALYFCASSLAPDRVVSGNTIYFGEGSWLTVV.

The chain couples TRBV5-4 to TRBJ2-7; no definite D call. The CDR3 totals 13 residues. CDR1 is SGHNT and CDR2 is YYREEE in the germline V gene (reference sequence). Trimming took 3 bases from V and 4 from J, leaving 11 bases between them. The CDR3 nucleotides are TGTGCCAGCAGCTCCCCACAGCGTTACGAGCAGTACTTC. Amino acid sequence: CASSSPQRYEQYF. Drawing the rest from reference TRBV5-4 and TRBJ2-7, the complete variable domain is ETGVTQSPTHLIKTRGQQVTLRCSSQSGHNTVSWYQQALGQGPQFIFQYYREEENGRGNFPPRFSGLQFPNYSSELNVNALELDDSALYLCASSSPQRYEQYFGPGTRLTVT.

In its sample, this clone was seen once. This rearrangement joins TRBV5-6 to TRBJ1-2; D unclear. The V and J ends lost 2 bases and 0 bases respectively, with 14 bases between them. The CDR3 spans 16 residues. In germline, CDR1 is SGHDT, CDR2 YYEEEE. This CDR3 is CASSFFGEIANYGYTF. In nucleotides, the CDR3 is TGTGCCAGCAGCTTTTTCGGAGAAATCGCTAACTATGGCTACACCTTC. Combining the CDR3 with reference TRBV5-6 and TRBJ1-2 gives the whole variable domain DAGVTQSPTHLIKTRGQQVTLRCSPKSGHDTVSWYQQALGQGPQFIFQYYEEEERQRGNFPDRFSGHQFPNYSSELNVNALLLGDSALYLCASSFFGEIANYGYTFGSGTRLTVV.

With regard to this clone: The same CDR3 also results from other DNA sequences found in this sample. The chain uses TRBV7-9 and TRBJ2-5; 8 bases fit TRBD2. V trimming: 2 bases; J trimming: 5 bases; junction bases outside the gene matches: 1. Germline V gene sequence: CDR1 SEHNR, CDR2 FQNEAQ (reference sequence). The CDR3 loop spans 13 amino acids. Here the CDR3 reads CASSLRGGETQYF. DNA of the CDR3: TGTGCCAGCAGCTTACGCGGGGGGGAGACCCAGTACTTC. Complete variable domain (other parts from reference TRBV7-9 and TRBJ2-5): DTGVSQNPRHKITKRGQNVTFRCDPISEHNRLYWYRQTLGQGPEFLTYFQNEAQLEKSRLLSDRFSAERPKGSFSTLEIQRTEQGDSAMYLCASSLRGGETQYFGPGTRLLVL.

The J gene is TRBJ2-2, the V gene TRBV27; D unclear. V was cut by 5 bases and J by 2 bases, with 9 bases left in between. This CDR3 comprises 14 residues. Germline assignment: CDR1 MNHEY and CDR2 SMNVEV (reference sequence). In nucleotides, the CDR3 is TGTGCCAGCAGTCTTTGGCCAAACACCGGGGAGCTGTTTTTT. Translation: CASSLWPNTGELFF.

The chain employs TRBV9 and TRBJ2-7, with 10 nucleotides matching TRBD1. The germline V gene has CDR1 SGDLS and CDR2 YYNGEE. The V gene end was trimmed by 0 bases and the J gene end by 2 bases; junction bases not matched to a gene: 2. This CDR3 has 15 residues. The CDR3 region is CASSVGDRGTYEQYF. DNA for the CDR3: TGTGCCAGCAGCGTAGGGGACAGGGGAACCTACGAGCAGTACTTC.

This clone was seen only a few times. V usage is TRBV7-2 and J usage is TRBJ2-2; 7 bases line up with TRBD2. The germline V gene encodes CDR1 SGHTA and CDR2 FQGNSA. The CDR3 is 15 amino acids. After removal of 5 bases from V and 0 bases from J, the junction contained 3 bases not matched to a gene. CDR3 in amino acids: CASSAAGANTGELFF. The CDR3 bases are TGTGCCAGCAGCGCCGCGGGGGCGAACACCGGGGAGCTGTTTTTT.

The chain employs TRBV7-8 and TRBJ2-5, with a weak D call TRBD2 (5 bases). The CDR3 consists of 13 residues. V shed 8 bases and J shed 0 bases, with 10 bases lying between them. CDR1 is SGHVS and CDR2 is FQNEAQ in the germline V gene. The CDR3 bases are TGTGCCAGCGCCGCGACTAACCAAGAGACCCAGTACTTC. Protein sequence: CASAATNQETQYF.

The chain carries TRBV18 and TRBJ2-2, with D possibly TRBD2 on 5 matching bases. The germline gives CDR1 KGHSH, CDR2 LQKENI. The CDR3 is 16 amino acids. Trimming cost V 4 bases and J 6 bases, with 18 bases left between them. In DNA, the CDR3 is TGTGCCAGCTCACTGGGAGTCCCCGTCGGGGCCGGGGAGCTGTTTTTT. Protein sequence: CASSLGVPVGAGELFF. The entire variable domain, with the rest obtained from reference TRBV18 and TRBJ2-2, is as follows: NAGVMQNPRHLVRRRGQEARLRCSPMKGHSHVYWYRQLPEEGLKFMVYLQKENIIDESGMPKERFSAEFPKEGPSILRIQQVVRGDSAAYFCASSLGVPVGAGELFFGEGSRLTVL.

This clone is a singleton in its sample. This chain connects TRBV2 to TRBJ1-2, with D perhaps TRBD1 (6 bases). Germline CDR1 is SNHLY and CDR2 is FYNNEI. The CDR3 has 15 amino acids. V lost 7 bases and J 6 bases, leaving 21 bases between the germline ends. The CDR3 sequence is CASTGIRGAEDGYTF. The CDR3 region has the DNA TGTGCCAGCACCGGGATAAGGGGGGCCGAGGATGGCTACACCTTC.

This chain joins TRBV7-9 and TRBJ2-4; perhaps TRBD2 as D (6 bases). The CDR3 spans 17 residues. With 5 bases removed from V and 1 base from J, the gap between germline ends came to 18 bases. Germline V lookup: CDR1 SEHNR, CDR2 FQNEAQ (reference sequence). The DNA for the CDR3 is TGTGCCAGCAGCAGTAGAAGCGGGCCGGGTGCCAAAAACATTCAGTACTTC. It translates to CASSSRSGPGAKNIQYF.